These T cell receptor beta chains were read from a single sample in a study of post-analysis software for immune sequencing data. TCRdb passed the PCR reads through MiXCR, listing each CDR3 protein once. Here the sample spans about 800,000 distinct CDR3 sequences, roughly 29% being singletons. What was sequenced was blood. The origin of the receptors is a girl aged 5 to 17 with multiple sclerosis. Each CDR3 is given with its conserved first and last residue. The D gene is left open where the match is weak. The listing skips clone size in some rows; elsewhere it reads once, few, many or a size class.

J,V,D,size,DNA,CDR3
TRBJ2-1,TRBV7-9,.,many,TGTGCCAGCAGCTTAGGAGGTACTTACAATGAGCAGTTCTTC,CASSLGGTYNEQFF
TRBJ2-6,TRBV28,.,few,TGTGCCAGCAGCCTGTCAGGGACTGGGGTCAACGTCCTGACTTTC,CASSLSGTGVNVLTF
TRBJ1-5,TRBV28,.,.,TGTGCCAGCAGTTTCTTGGACAGAAAAAATCAGCCCCAGCATTTT,CASSFLDRKNQPQHF
TRBJ1-5,TRBV7-2,.,.,TGTGCCAGCAGCCTAGAGACGGGGCTGGGTCAGCCCCAGCATTTT,CASSLETGLGQPQHF
TRBJ2-5,TRBV6-2/TRBV6-3,.,.,TGTGCCAGCATCATGGATGGTCAAGAGACCCAGTACTTC,CASIMDGQETQYF
TRBJ2-5,TRBV29-1,.,few,TGCAGCGTTGCACAGGGGACTCAAGAGACCCAGTACTTC,CSVAQGTQETQYF
TRBJ2-6,TRBV10-3,.,many,TGTGCCATCAGTGGGACGGTACCCTCTGGGGCCAACGTCCTGACTTTC,CAISGTVPSGANVLTF
TRBJ2-1,TRBV6-1,TRBD2,.,TGTGCCAGCAGCTCGTCGTCGACTAGCGGTATCAATGGGCAGTTCTTC,CASSSSSTSGINGQFF
TRBJ2-5,TRBV29-1,TRBD1,few,TGCAGCGTTGAGCTTTTCCAGCGGACAGGGCAAGAGACCCAGTACTTC,CSVELFQRTGQETQYF
TRBJ1-4,TRBV29-1,.,many,TGCAGCGTGTGGACGGCCCAAGGGGAAAAACTGTTTTTT,CSVWTAQGEKLFF
TRBJ2-5,TRBV14,.,few,TGTGCCAGCAGCCAAGAACTGCACCCCGTGGGGACCCAGTACTTC,CASSQELHPVGTQYF
TRBJ2-3,TRBV11-2,TRBD2,few,TGTGCCAGCAGCTCCCCCGGGGGGGGTACAGATACGCAGTATTTT,CASSSPGGGTDTQYF
TRBJ2-3,TRBV7-2,.,.,TGTGCCAGTGCGAGGGAAGCTCTCTACACAGATACGCAGTATTTT,CASAREALYTDTQYF
TRBJ2-7,TRBV5-6,.,.,TGTGCCAGCGCCAGACAGGGAGGAACGTACGAGCAGTACTTC,CASARQGGTYEQYF
TRBJ1-5,TRBV12-3/TRBV12-4,.,.,TGTGCCAGCAGTAGGGACGCTCTCAGCCAGCCCCAGCATTTT,CASSRDALSQPQHF